What follows are 9 T cell receptor beta chains derived from one specimen sequenced in a study of T cells in Graves' hyperthyroidism and ophthalmopathy. RNA transcripts yielded amplified TCR beta CDR3 regions. The HTBI primer set served for first-round RT-PCR of the TCR CDR3. TCRdb fed the multiplex PCR reads into MiXCR, producing one record per CDR3 protein. Of 300,000 to 450,000 distinct CDR3 sequences listed, roughly 15% were seen once; the top ten hold 15% to 20%. The sample consisted of blood. These receptors all come from a woman in her 30s with Graves' ophthalmopathy.

The chain employs TRBV28 and TRBJ1-6; 10 bases are shared with TRBD1. This CDR3 comprises 20 residues. V was pared by 5 bases and J by 6 bases, with 19 bases of the junction left unmatched. The germline V gene has CDR1 MDHEN and CDR2 SYDVKM. CDR3 in DNA: TGTGCCAGCAGTGGCCAGACAGGGGGCGCTCCCCTTATAGCTAATTCACCCCTCCACTTT. As protein: CASSGQTGGAPLIANSPLHF.

The sample holds many counts of this clonotype. The rearrangement joins TRBV15 to TRBJ1-5; D call uncertain. The CDR3 totals 12 residues. CDR1 LNHNV and CDR2 YYDKDF come from the germline V gene (reference sequence). Trimming stripped 1 base from V and 5 bases from J, with 3 bases between. The CDR3 spells CATSRADQPQHF. CDR3 nucleotide sequence: TGTGCCACCAGCAGAGCTGATCAGCCCCAGCATTTT.

This clonotype was observed many times. The chain combines TRBV30 with TRBJ1-4, with TRBD1 as a possible D gene (5 bases). The CDR3 contains 14 residues. The V end lost 1 base, the J end lost 6 bases, and 12 bases lay between the germline ends. Germline lookup yields CDR1 GTSNPN and CDR2 SVGIG (reference sequence). The CDR3 sequence: CAWSGRGGDEKLFF. The CDR3 bases are TGTGCCTGGAGTGGTAGGGGTGGGGATGAAAAACTGTTTTTT.

V gene TRBV4-1 combines with J gene TRBJ1-4; no firm D call. Deletions cut 0 bases from V and 11 bases from J, with 7 bases between. Germline V gene data show CDR1 as MGHRA and CDR2 as YSYEKL. This CDR3 spans 12 amino acids. DNA for the CDR3: TGCGCCAGCAGCCAAGAACCCGCCAAACTGTTTTTT. Residues: CASSQEPAKLFF.

The table lists this clonotype with many counts. J is TRBJ2-2 and V is TRBV28; maybe TRBD2 (6 bases). With 10 bases removed from V and 4 bases from J, the gap between germline ends came to 10 bases. Germline CDR1 reads MDHEN; CDR2 reads SYDVKM. The CDR3 contains 12 residues. The CDR3 DNA reads as TGTGCCATCTACGGGGGCACCGGGGAGCTGTTTTTT. It encodes CAIYGGTGELFF.

This clonotype was counted many times. This sequence joins TRBV15 and TRBJ2-5; 8 positions match TRBD1. Germline loops: CDR1 LNHNV, CDR2 YYDKDF (reference sequence). This CDR3 is 15 amino acids long. With V trimmed by 3 bases and J by 7 bases, 10 bases remained unmatched. The CDR3 sequence is CATSRSDRGSGTQYF. The CDR3 DNA reads TGTGCCACCAGCAGGAGTGACAGGGGTAGTGGGACCCAGTACTTC. The whole variable domain, remainder taken from reference TRBV15 and TRBJ2-5, is DAMVIQNPRYQVTQFGKPVTLSCSQTLNHNVMYWYQQKSSQAPKLLFHYYDKDFNNEADTPDNFQSRRPNTSFCFLDIRSPGLGDTAMYLCATSRSDRGSGTQYFGPGTRLLVL.

This clonotype was counted ten times or more. V gene TRBV20-1 combines with J gene TRBJ2-1, with TRBD2 matching 12 bases. The CDR3 spans 17 residues. In germline, CDR1 is DFQATT, CDR2 SNEGSKA (reference sequence). Trimming at V came to 1 base and at J to 5 bases, leaving 9 bases not matched to a gene. The CDR3 region is CSARGFSWTSGDNEQFF. Written as DNA, the CDR3 is TGCAGTGCTAGAGGCTTTTCGTGGACTAGCGGGGACAATGAGCAGTTCTTC.

This clonotype appeared many times. This chain connects TRBV7-2 to TRBJ2-3; D remains ambiguous. The CDR3 is made up of 12 amino acids. Trimming stripped 5 bases from V and 7 bases from J, with 10 bases between. Germline CDR1 and CDR2: SGHTA and FQGNSA. In nucleotides, the CDR3 is TGTGCCAGCAGCCCGGAAGTGCATACGCAGTATTTT. The encoded protein is CASSPEVHTQYF. Supplemented by reference TRBV7-2 and TRBJ2-3, the full variable domain reads GAGVSQSPSNKVTEKGKDVELRCDPISGHTALYWYRQSLGQGLEFLIYFQGNSAPDKSGLPSDRFSAERTGGSVSTLTIQRTQQEDSAVYLCASSPEVHTQYFGPGTRLTVL.

This clonotype showed up many times. The chain combines TRBV15 with TRBJ2-3, with D possibly matching TRBD2 (6 bases). Germline V gives CDR1 LNHNV, CDR2 YYDKDF (reference sequence). Trimming removed 3 bases from V and 1 base from J, with 17 bases in between. CDR3 length equals 17 residues. The CDR3 nucleotides read TGTGCCACCAGCAGTACTTTGACCGGGGAGGGCACAGATACGCAGTATTTT. It translates to CATSSTLTGEGTDTQYF.